A selection of T cell receptor beta chains follows, all from one sample in a study of blood T cell repertoires in COVID-19. Produced via immunoSEQ multiplex PCR; TCRdb's table is partial and in-frame only. The data contain tens of thousands of clones, around 83% of them seen just once; the ten biggest clones take up under 55%. Sequencing was carried out using peripheral blood. The receptors derive from a woman aged 80 or older with active or convalescent COVID-19. The CDR3 runs from the conserved cysteine through the conserved F or W. A D gene is named only where the DNA matches it firmly. Expanded clones are given a class, and other clones once, few, many or no size at all.

size,J,V,D,DNA,CDR3
NA,TRBJ1-2,TRBV19,NA,TGTGCCAGTAGTATAGGTAGTGGCTATGGCTACACCTTC,CASSIGSGYGYTF
few,TRBJ1-1,TRBV6-5,NA,TGTGCCAGCAGGAGAATCGACTTGAACACTGAAGCTTTCTTT,CASRRIDLNTEAFF
NA,TRBJ1-5,TRBV7-9,NA,TGTGCCAGCAGCTCGGTGGGCGAGATTTATAGCAATCAGCCCCAGCATTTT,CASSSVGEIYSNQPQHF
NA,TRBJ1-2,TRBV9,NA,TGTGCCAGCAGCCCGGACAGCTTCTATGGCTACACCTTC,CASSPDSFYGYTF
NA,TRBJ2-2,TRBV7-3,TRBD1,TGTGCCAGCAGCTTAACGGGGGACAGGGCGAGAGCCGGGGAGCTGTTTTTT,CASSLTGDRARAGELFF
NA,TRBJ2-3,TRBV6-5,NA,TGTGCCAGCATCCGAACGATGCGGGATACGCAGTATTTT,CASIRTMRDTQYF
NA,TRBJ2-1,TRBV19,TRBD2,TGTGCCAGTAGTGCCCTGGGCACTAGCGGAGCCAATGAGCAGTTCTTC,CASSALGTSGANEQFF
NA,TRBJ1-6,TRBV7-2,NA,TGTGCCAGCAGCTTCGAGGGCCAGTATTCACCCCTCCACTTT,CASSFEGQYSPLHF
NA,TRBJ2-7,TRBV23-1,TRBD1,TGCGCCAGCAGTCAATCTGGGACAGCTTACTCCTACGAGCAGTACTTC,CASSQSGTAYSYEQYF
NA,TRBJ2-3,TRBV10-1,NA,TGCGCCAGCAGTGAGTCGGGGAGGATATCCGCGCAGTATTTT,CASSESGRISAQYF
NA,TRBJ1-3,TRBV5-1,TRBD1,TGCGCCAGCAGCAACGGACAGGCGAGCTCTGGAAACACCATATATTTT,CASSNGQASSGNTIYF
NA,TRBJ1-3,TRBV3-1/TRBV3-2,NA,TGTGCCAGCAGCCAAGTGGGCCTCTCTGGAAACACCATATATTTT,CASSQVGLSGNTIYF
NA,TRBJ2-7,TRBV27,TRBD2,TGTGCCAGCAGTAATGGACTAGCGGACCCCTACGAGCAGTACTTC,CASSNGLADPYEQYF
NA,TRBJ1-4,TRBV19,NA,TGTGCCAGTAGAGCGAGTACTAATGAAAAACTGTTTTTT,CASRASTNEKLFF
NA,TRBJ2-2,TRBV6-5,TRBD2,TGTGCCAGCAGTAATGGACTAGCGGGCGGGGAGCTGTTTTTT,CASSNGLAGGELFF
NA,TRBJ2-5,TRBV5-1,TRBD2,TGCGCCAGCAGCTTTGGGCGAGCGGGAGAGGAGGAGACCCAGTACTTC,CASSFGRAGEEETQYF
NA,TRBJ2-7,TRBV6-5,TRBD1,TGTGCCAGCAATTCACAGGGGGCGCGGCAGTACTTC,CASNSQGARQYF
NA,TRBJ1-6,TRBV6-5,NA,TGTGCCAGCACCCCGGGGGGCTCCTATAATTCACCCCTCCACTTT,CASTPGGSYNSPLHF
once,TRBJ1-1,TRBV20-1,TRBD1,TGCAGTGCTAGTAAAGGGGGCTTCCACACTGAAGCTTTCTTT,CSASKGGFHTEAFF
NA,TRBJ1-6,TRBV30,TRBD1,TGTGCCTGGAGTGTACTTGGGGACAGGGCTTCACCCCTCCACTTT,CAWSVLGDRASPLHF
few,TRBJ1-4,TRBV5-5,TRBD1,TGTGCCAGCAGCCCCCGGACAGGGGGAGAGACTAATGAAAAACTGTTTTTT,CASSPRTGGETNEKLFF
NA,TRBJ1-1,TRBV5-1,NA,TGCGCCAGCAGCGACGAAGGGGCAAAAACTGAAGCTTTCTTT,CASSDEGAKTEAFF
NA,TRBJ2-1,TRBV30,TRBD2,TGTGCCTGGTCTAGCGGGAGTTCATCTGAGCAGTTCTTC,CAWSSGSSSEQFF
NA,TRBJ1-5,TRBV29-1,TRBD1,TGCAGCGTTGGTAGCCAGGGGGAACAGCCCCAGCATTTT,CSVGSQGEQPQHF
NA,TRBJ1-6,TRBV30,NA,TGTGCCTGGATTGGGGCGGGGAATTCACCCCTCCACTTT,CAWIGAGNSPLHF
NA,TRBJ2-1,TRBV7-9,TRBD2,TGTGCCAGCAGCGCCACTAGCGGAACGTCCTCCAATGAGCAGTTCTTC,CASSATSGTSSNEQFF
NA,TRBJ1-1,TRBV4-3,NA,TGCGCCAGCAGCCAAAGGCAGGGATTGAACACTGAAGCTTTCTTT,CASSQRQGLNTEAFF
NA,TRBJ1-1,TRBV6-5,TRBD1,TGTGCCAGCAGGCCGGGACAGTACGGCGCTGAAGCTTTCTTT,CASRPGQYGAEAFF
NA,TRBJ2-4,TRBV7-2,TRBD1,TGTGCCAGCAGCGCCACAGGGGGCCGGAACATTCAGTACTTC,CASSATGGRNIQYF
NA,TRBJ2-5,TRBV28,TRBD2,TGTGCCAGCAGCCTAGCGGGAGCGAGGGAGACCCAGTACTTC,CASSLAGARETQYF
NA,TRBJ2-1,TRBV28,NA,TGTGCCAGCAGTTCCAGCACGAGAGGCTCCTACAATGAGCAGTTCTTC,CASSSSTRGSYNEQFF
NA,TRBJ2-3,TRBV18,NA,TGTGCCAGCTCGCGGACAGATACGCAGTATTTT,CASSRTDTQYF
NA,TRBJ1-2,TRBV28,NA,TGTGCCAGCAGTTTTCGGGATGGCTACACCTTC,CASSFRDGYTF
NA,TRBJ1-4,TRBV2,NA,TGTGCCAGCATTCCCTGGGGCCAAAGGGGAAAACTGTTTTTT,CASIPWGQRGKLFF
NA,TRBJ1-5,TRBV19,TRBD1,TGTGCCAGTAGTTCAGGGCAGGGGGGCCAGCCCCAGCATTTT,CASSSGQGGQPQHF
NA,TRBJ1-2,TRBV30,NA,TGTGCCTGGAGTCCTACTACGGCCTATGGCTACACCTTC,CAWSPTTAYGYTF
NA,TRBJ1-1,TRBV27,TRBD1,TGTGCCAGCAGAATCACAGGGGTTGGGAACACTGAAGCTTTCTTT,CASRITGVGNTEAFF
NA,TRBJ1-2,TRBV11-2,TRBD1,TGTGCCAGCAGCCCGGACAGGGGGCACTATGGCTACACCTTC,CASSPDRGHYGYTF
NA,TRBJ2-3,TRBV18,NA,TGTGCCTCAACAGGGAGCACAGATACGCAGTATTTT,CASTGSTDTQYF
NA,TRBJ1-1,TRBV12-5,TRBD1,TGTGCTAGTGTAGCGGGACAGGGACACACTGAAGCTTTCTTT,CASVAGQGHTEAFF
NA,TRBJ1-1,TRBV9,NA,TGTGCCAGCAGCCCCACTCAACTGAACACTGAAGCTTTCTTT,CASSPTQLNTEAFF
NA,TRBJ1-2,TRBV4-3,NA,TGCGCCAGCAGCCAGACTTTTAGAGGGATCGGCGGCTACACCTTC,CASSQTFRGIGGYTF
NA,TRBJ2-4,TRBV28,NA,TGTGCCAGCAGTTTTCGGAGGCAAAAAAACATTCAGTACTTC,CASSFRRQKNIQYF
NA,TRBJ2-7,TRBV5-8,NA,TGTGCCAGCAGCTTGTCGGGGTTCGGGAGATCCTACGAGCAGTACTTC,CASSLSGFGRSYEQYF
NA,TRBJ1-6,TRBV27,NA,TGTGCCAGCAGTTCCCTCCCGGGAGGGATCGACTACCCCTCCTATAATTCACCCCTCCACTTT,CASSSLPGGIDYPSYNSPLHF
NA,TRBJ2-2,TRBV7-9,NA,TGTGCCAGCAGCTTACCCGGCAGGGGCCTAGTACCGAACACCGGGGAGCTGTTTTTT,CASSLPGRGLVPNTGELFF
NA,TRBJ1-2,TRBV6-5,NA,TGTGCCAGCAGTCAGGGGCAGGGTGGCTACACCTTC,CASSQGQGGYTF
NA,TRBJ2-2,TRBV6-5,NA,TGTGCCAGCAGTACGGACATACTCACCGGGGAGCTGTTTTTT,CASSTDILTGELFF
NA,TRBJ1-6,TRBV19,NA,TGTGCCAGTAGTATCTACCGGGAACCCCTCCACTTT,CASSIYREPLHF
NA,TRBJ2-3,TRBV6-5,TRBD1,TGTGCCAGCAGTTCACCGGGACAGGCTTCAAGTTTT,CASSSPGQASSF
NA,TRBJ2-4,TRBV25-1,NA,TGTGCCAGCAGTCCCAGGGCGGGACAGTTCCGAAACATTCAGTACTTC,CASSPRAGQFRNIQYF
NA,TRBJ2-7,TRBV19,NA,TGTGCCAGTAGTATCACGCTGGAGCCAATCTACGAGCAGTACTTC,CASSITLEPIYEQYF
NA,TRBJ1-2,TRBV28,TRBD1,TGTGCCAGCAGTTCGGGACAGGGGGGCCACTATGGCTACACCTTC,CASSSGQGGHYGYTF
NA,TRBJ2-7,TRBV28,TRBD2,TGTGCCAGCAGTCCACCGGGAGGAACTCGCTACGAGCAGTACTTC,CASSPPGGTRYEQYF
few,TRBJ2-7,TRBV19,NA,TGTGCCAGTAGAACCACTGACGGCAGGCCCTACGAGCAGTACTTC,CASRTTDGRPYEQYF
NA,TRBJ2-1,TRBV18,TRBD2,TGTGCCAGCTCACTACCGGGACTAGCCGACAATGAGCAGTTCTTC,CASSLPGLADNEQFF
once,TRBJ2-1,TRBV29-1,NA,TGCAGCGTCTACCTTTTCGGGGGAGGACCCTACAATGAGCAGTTCTTC,CSVYLFGGGPYNEQFF
NA,TRBJ2-1,TRBV27,TRBD2,TGTGCCAGCAGTCCTCTAGCGGGAGTCTCCTACAATGAGCAGTTCTTC,CASSPLAGVSYNEQFF
NA,TRBJ1-6,TRBV27,TRBD1,TGTGCCAGTAAAAAACAGGGGGCGATTTCACCCCTCCACTTT,CASKKQGAISPLHF
NA,TRBJ1-2,TRBV5-1,NA,TGCGCCAGCAGCTTGGCCGGACACCCAACGGAAGGCTACACCTTC,CASSLAGHPTEGYTF